Ten or more counts support the clone carrying this T cell receptor beta chain. The antigen is not known. Via MiXCR, TCRdb re-called the 5' RACE reads, giving one row per CDR3 protein. The sample has over 25,000 distinct CDR3 sequences, just over 7% seen once. The data are from a study of spatial heterogeneity in lung cancer. Germline-derived CDR1 and CDR2 are MNHEY and SMNVEV (reference sequence). This CDR3 has 14 residues. V was pared by 8 bases and J by 4 bases, with 14 bases between. Time point here: sample taken at primary tumor resection. Study findings and constraints: One measure, the expanded intratumoral alpha and beta TCR count, tracked tumor mutation counts.

This sequence was found in a male donor with early-stage non-small cell lung cancer. V usage is TRBV27 and J usage is TRBJ1-4; tentative D call: TRBD1 (5 bases). The sequencing used lung tumor tissue, collected at surgery. In DNA, the CDR3 is TGTGCCAGCGCCAGAGGGGTGGGTAATGAAAAACTGTTTTTT. Translating it yields CASARGVGNEKLFF. The full variable domain, completed using reference TRBV27 and TRBJ1-4, is EAQVTQNPRYLITVTGKKLTVTCSQNMNHEYMSWYRQDPGLGLRQIYYSMNVEVTDKGDVPEGYKVSRKEKRNFPLILESPSPNQTSLYFCASARGVGNEKLFFGSGTQLSVL.